This TCR beta chain was observed in a study of CD8+ T cells in alopecia areata. Study context: Twice a day, 5 to 10 mg of oral tofacitinib was administered to treated patients.

Whole-study findings and limits: Lesional scalp, notably in alopecia totalis/universalis, had clonality above that of normal scalp.

RNA, once extracted, was reverse transcribed into cDNA for use as the sequencing template. Using immunoSEQ multiplex PCR, the repertoire was profiled, and TCRdb retains in-frame clones only, with some absent. The table includes about 180,000 clones, roughly 60% detected once. As part of sample collection, lesional scalp punch biopsies and peripheral blood were taken from alopecia areata patients. Sorting of CD4+ and CD8+ T cells was performed on PBMCs. To note about this clone: What it recognizes is unknown.

The source material was CD4+ T cells sorted from blood, sampled at week 0. The TCR was taken from a human donor with alopecia areata.

CDR3 amino acids: CASSTGQTDTQYF. The CDR3, as DNA: TGTGCCAGCAGCACTGGACAGACAGATACGCAGTATTTT. This sequence joins TRBV9 and TRBJ2-3, with D possibly being TRBD1 (6 bases). Germline lookup yields CDR1 SGDLS and CDR2 YYNGEE. The CDR3 totals 13 residues. Trimming removed 4 bases at V and 3 bases at J, with 9 bases between.